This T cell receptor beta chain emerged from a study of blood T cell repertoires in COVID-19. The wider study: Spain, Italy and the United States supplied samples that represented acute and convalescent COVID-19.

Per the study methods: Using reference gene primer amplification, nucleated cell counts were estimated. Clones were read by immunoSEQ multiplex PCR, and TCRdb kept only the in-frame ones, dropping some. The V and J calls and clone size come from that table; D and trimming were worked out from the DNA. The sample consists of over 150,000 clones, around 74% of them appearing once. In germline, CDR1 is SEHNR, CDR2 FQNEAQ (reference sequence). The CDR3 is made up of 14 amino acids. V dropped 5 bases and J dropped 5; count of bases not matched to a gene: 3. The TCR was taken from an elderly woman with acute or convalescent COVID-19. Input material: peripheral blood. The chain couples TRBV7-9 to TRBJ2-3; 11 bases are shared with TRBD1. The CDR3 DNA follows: TGTGCCAGCAGCATCGGGACAGGGGGAGATACGCAGTATTTT. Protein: CASSIGTGGDTQYF.